This record concerns one TCR beta chain sequence. Its antigen specificity is not known. Per-nucleotide qualities are absent, and no much larger clonotype sits a single base away. In the germline V gene, CDR1 corresponds to WSHSY and CDR2 to SAAADI. From the cysteine up to the phenylalanine, the CDR3 has a length of 14 residues. Only the CDR3 DNA stays, 42 bases, in frame from base 1. V drops 7 bases and J drops 3 bases, leaving 15 bases in between. This specimen belongs to a study of T cell responses to AZD1222 COVID-19 vaccine (TCRdb year 2021). Looking at the study overall: AZD1222 recipients with second doses at about 4 weeks or about 12 weeks were pooled, because spike-specific TCR depth and breadth did not differ between schedules. TCR sequencing was performed for about 240 trial participants, of whom about 200 were given two doses of AZD1222 and around 25 were given two doses of MenACWY control vaccine. Trial participants were enrolled into age subgroups of 18-55, 56-69 and 70-plus years, which contained about 160, 30 and 59 TCR-sequenced participants, respectively. The full study reports these points: Most participants were white British and females outnumbered males, and the authors suggested that clonal diversity may have been underestimated. Conclusions about previously exposed vaccinees were limited because only five to seven AZD1222 recipients were SARS-CoV-2 seropositive at baseline. Because no samples from the day 14 peak response were available, repertoires could be characterized only after the peak T cell response. The 56-69-year group was small, and its depth increase did not reach significance, likely because of low power. Nearly half of unique spike-specific TCRs reportedly recognized epitopes outside regions mutated in the B.1.351 and B.1.1.7 variants. The whole spike protein was spanned by vaccine-associated CD4 TCRs, and dominant responses were seen in regions 160-218 and 743-854. Spike-specific TCR breadth and depth rose significantly after two AZD1222 doses compared with day 0 and with MenACWY recipients.

The time point label, as the study defines it: baseline before first vaccination. Samples from vaccinated people were obtained from the UK trials COV001 and COV002, which included a single-blind randomized controlled phase 2/3 trial of AZD1222 (ChAdOx1 nCoV-19) in healthy adults. For TCRbeta chain sequencing, PBMC samples were collected from trial participants at day 0 and at day 28 after the second dose. The CDR3 regions of human TCRbeta chains were subjected to immunosequencing. In the authors' own workflow: TCRs in the repertoires were compared against a reference library of SARS-CoV-2-specific TCRs that had been generated with the MIRA antigen-specificity platform. Breadth was defined as the fraction of unique TCRs that were SARS-CoV-2-associated, and depth was defined as the fraction of total T cells that were SARS-CoV-2-associated. Using the MIRA data, every spike-specific TCR was mapped to the spike region that the TCR reacted to and assigned to either a CD4 or a CD8 class. Log10-transformed breadth and depth values were compared by one-way ANOVA with Sidak's multiple comparisons tests. In TCRdb, the immuneACCESS table is reduced to in-frame sequences with V and J assigned. These tables do not hold every clone; where another copy was compared, an unresolved V gene accounts for under half, and the others remain unexplained. The V and J calls and clone size were taken over from that table, and D and trimming were inferred from the DNA. Across this sample there are some 89,000 clones, with around nine tenths seen only once. The ten top clones hold under 4% of the sample.

The chain links TRBV10-2 with TRBJ2-5; TRBD1 could be the D gene, as 5 bases match. The sequence was collected from an adult in good health. Sequencing was performed on peripheral blood, taken on day 0 of AZD1222 vaccination. The CDR3 amino acid sequence is: CASMGPGSEETQYF. The sequenced DNA is TGCGCCAGCATGGGTCCAGGGTCAGAAGAGACCCAGTACTTC.